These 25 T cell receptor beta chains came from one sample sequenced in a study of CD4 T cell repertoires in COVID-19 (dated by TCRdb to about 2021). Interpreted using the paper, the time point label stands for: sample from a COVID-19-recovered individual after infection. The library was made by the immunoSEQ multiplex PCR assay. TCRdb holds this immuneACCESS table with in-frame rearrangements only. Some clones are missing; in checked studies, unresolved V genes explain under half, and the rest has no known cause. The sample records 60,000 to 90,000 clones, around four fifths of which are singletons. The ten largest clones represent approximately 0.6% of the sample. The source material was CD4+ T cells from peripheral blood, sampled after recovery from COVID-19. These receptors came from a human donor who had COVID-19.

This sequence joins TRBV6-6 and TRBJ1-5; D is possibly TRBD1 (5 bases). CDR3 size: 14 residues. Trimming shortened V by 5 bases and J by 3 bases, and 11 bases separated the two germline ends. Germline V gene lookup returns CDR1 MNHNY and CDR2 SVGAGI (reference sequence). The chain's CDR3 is CASSTQGNNQPQHF. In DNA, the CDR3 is TGTGCCAGCAGTACCCAGGGTAACAATCAGCCCCAGCATTTT.

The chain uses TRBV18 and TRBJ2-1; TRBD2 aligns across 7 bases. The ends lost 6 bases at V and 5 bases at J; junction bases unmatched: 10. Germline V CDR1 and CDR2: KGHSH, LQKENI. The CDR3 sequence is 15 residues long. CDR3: CASSLSGGTNNEQFF. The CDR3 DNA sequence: TGTGCCAGCTCCCTTTCGGGAGGAACTAACAATGAGCAGTTCTTC.

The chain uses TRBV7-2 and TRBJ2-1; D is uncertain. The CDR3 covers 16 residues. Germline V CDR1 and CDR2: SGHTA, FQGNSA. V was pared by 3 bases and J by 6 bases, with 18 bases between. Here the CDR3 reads CASSLAAGSPVNEQFF. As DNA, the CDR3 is TGTGCCAGCAGCTTGGCCGCTGGGTCCCCGGTCAATGAGCAGTTCTTC.

The CDR3 loop reads CASSQPGTGRYEQYF. CDR3 nucleotide sequence: TGTGCCAGCAGTCAACCCGGGACAGGTCGCTACGAGCAGTACTTC. The chain employs TRBV28 and TRBJ2-7; 8 bases agree with TRBD1. The CDR3 runs 15 residues. Trimming at V came to 5 bases and at J to 3 bases, leaving 9 bases not matched to a gene. Germline CDR1 is MDHEN and CDR2 is SYDVKM.

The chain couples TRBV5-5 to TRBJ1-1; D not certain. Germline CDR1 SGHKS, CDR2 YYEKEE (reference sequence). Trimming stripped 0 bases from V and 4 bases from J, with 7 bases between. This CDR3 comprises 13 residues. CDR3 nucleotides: TGTGCCAGCAGCTTGGAGGCAGCCACTGAAGCTTTCTTT. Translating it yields CASSLEAATEAFF.

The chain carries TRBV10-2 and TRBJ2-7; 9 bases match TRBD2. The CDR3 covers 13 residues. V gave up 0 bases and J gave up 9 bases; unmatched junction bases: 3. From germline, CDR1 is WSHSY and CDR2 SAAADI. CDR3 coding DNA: TGCGCCAGCAGTGAGTCCCTAGCGGGACCGCAGTACTTC. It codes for CASSESLAGPQYF.

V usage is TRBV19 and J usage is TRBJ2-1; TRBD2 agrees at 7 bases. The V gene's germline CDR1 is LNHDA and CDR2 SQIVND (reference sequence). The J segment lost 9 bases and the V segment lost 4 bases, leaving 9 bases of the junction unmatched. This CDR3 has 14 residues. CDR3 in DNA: TGTGCCAGTAGTAAGGGGAATAGCGGGTTTGAGCAGTTCTTC. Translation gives CASSKGNSGFEQFF.

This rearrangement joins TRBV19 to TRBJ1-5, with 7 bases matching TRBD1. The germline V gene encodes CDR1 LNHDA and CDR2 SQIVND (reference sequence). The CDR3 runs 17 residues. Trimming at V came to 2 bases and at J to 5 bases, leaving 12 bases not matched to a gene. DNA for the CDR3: TGTGCCAGTAGTATACAGGGGGGACTCGGAGTTGATCAGCCCCAGCATTTT. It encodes CASSIQGGLGVDQPQHF.

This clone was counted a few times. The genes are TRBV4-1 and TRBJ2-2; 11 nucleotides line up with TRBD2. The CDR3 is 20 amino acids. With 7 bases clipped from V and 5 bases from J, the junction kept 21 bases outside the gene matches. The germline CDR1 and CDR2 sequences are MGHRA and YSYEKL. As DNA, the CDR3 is TGCGCCAGCACCCGCTCGAGATGGCTAGCGGGAGGAAGATTGACCGGGGAGCTGTTTTTT. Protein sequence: CASTRSRWLAGGRLTGELFF.

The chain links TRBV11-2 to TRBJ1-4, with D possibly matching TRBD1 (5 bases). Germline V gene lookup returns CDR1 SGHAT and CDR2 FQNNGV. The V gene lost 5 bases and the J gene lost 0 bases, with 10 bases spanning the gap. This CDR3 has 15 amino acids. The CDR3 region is CASSPSTATNEKLFF. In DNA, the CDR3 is TGTGCCAGCAGCCCCTCGACAGCAACTAATGAAAAACTGTTTTTT.

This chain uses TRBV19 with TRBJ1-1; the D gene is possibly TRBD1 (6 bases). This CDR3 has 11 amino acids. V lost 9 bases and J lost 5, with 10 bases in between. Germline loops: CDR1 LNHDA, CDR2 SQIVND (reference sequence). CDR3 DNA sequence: TGTGCCAGCCCCCAGGGGACTGAAGCTTTCTTT. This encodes CASPQGTEAFF.

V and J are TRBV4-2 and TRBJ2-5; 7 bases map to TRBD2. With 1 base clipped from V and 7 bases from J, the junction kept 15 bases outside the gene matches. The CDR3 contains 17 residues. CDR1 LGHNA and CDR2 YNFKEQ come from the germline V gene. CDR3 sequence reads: CASSQGVGTGTGGTQYF. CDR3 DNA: TGTGCCAGCAGCCAAGGCGTCGGGACTGGGACGGGGGGGACCCAGTACTTC.

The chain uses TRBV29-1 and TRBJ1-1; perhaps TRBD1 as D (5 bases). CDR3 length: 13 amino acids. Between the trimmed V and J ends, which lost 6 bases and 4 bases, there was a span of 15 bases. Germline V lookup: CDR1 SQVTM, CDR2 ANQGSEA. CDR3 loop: CSVFSPRGTEAFF. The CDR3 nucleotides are TGCAGCGTATTTTCTCCGAGGGGCACTGAAGCTTTCTTT.

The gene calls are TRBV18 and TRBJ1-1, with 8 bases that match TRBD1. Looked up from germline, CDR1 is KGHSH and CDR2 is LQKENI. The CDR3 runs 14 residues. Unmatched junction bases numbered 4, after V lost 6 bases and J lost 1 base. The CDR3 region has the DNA TGTGCCAGCTCCCCAGGACAGGGGAACACTGAAGCTTTCTTT. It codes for CASSPGQGNTEAFF.

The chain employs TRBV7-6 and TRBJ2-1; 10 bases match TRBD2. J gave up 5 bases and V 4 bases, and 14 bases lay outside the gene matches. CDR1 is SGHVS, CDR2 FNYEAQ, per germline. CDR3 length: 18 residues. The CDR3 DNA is TGTGCCAGCAGCTCTCGATCTCAAGCGGGGGGGCCCCACAATGAGCAGTTCTTC. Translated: CASSSRSQAGGPHNEQFF.

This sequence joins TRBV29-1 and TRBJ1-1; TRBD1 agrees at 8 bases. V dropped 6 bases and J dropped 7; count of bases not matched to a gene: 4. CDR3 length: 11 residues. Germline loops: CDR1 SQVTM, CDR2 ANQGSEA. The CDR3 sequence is CSVDREHEAFF. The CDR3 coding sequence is TGCAGCGTGGACAGGGAACATGAAGCTTTCTTT.

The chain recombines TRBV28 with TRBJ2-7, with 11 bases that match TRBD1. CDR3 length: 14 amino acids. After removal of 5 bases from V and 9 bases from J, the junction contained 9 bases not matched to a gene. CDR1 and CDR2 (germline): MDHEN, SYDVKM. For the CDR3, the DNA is TGTGCCAGCAGTCCCTGGACAGGGGGCGGTCGGCAGTACTTC. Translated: CASSPWTGGGRQYF.

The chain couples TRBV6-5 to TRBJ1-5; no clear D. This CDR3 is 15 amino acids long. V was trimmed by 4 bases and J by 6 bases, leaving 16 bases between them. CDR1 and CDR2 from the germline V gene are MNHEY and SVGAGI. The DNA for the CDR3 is TGTGCCAGCAGTTCCTCGGGTTTGCCGGGTCAGCCCCAGCATTTT. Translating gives CASSSSGLPGQPQHF.

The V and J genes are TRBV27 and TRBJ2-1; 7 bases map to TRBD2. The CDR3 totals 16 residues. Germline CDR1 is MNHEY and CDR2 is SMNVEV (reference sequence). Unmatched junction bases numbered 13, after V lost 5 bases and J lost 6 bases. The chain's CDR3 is CASSPRPAGSVNEQFF. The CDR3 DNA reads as TGTGCCAGCAGTCCCCGCCCAGCGGGATCGGTCAATGAGCAGTTCTTC.

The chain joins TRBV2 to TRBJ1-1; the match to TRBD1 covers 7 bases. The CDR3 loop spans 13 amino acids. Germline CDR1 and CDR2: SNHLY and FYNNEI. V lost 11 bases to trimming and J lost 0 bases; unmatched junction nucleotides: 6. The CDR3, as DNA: TGTGCCGTTCGAACAGGGGTGAACACTGAAGCTTTCTTT. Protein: CAVRTGVNTEAFF.

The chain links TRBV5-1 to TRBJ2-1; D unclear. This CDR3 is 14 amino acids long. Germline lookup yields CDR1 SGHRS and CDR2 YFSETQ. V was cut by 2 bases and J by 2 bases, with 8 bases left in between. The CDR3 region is CASSLAQTYNEQFF. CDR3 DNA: TGCGCCAGCAGCTTAGCGCAAACCTACAATGAGCAGTTCTTC.

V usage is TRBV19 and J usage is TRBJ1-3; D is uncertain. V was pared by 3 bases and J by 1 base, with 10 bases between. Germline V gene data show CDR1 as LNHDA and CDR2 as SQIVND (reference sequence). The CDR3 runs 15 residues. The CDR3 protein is CASSMGRSSGNTIYF. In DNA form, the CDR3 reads TGTGCCAGTAGTATGGGAAGGAGTTCTGGAAACACCATATATTTT.

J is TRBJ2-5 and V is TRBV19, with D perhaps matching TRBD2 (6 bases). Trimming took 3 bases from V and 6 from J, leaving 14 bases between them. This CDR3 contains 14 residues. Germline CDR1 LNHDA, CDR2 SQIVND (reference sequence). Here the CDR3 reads CASSMGGEGKTQYF. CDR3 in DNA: TGTGCCAGTAGTATGGGGGGAGAAGGGAAGACCCAGTACTTC.

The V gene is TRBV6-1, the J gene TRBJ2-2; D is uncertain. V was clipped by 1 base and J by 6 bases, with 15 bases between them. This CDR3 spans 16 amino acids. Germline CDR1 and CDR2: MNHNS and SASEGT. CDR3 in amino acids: CASSEGPPHEPGELFF. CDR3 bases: TGTGCCAGCAGTGAAGGTCCACCCCACGAGCCCGGGGAGCTGTTTTTT.

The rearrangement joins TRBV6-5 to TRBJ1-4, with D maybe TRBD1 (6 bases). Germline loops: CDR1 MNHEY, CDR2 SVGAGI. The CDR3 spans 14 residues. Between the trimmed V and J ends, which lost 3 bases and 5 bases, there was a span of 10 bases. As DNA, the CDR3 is TGTGCCAGCAGTTATGGTCAGGGGAATGAAAAACTGTTTTTT. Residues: CASSYGQGNEKLFF.